This T cell receptor (beta chain) was retrieved from a study of OX40 agonist ivuxolimab in advanced cancers. Concerning the study at large: Ivuxolimab was a fully human IgG2 agonistic monoclonal antibody targeting the costimulatory receptor OX40 (CD134). Intravenous ivuxolimab was administered to patients every 2 weeks at six dose levels: 0.01, 0.1, 0.3, 1.5, 3 and 10 mg/kg. Of the 50 to 55 dose-escalation patients, hepatocellular carcinoma was present in about 20, melanoma in some 15, renal cell carcinoma in 9 and head and neck cancer in 9. The dose-escalation cohort was 82.7% male with a mean age of about 60 years, ranging from roughly 20 to 80. Prior anti-PD-1, anti-PD-L1 or anti-CTLA-4 therapy was permitted, and checkpoint inhibitors had been received by about 36% of dose-escalation patients. Three dose-escalation patients achieved partial responses, one with hepatocellular carcinoma and two with cutaneous melanoma. The point of sequencing TCRbeta in the periphery was to test whether ivuxolimab changed TCR sequence diversity and drove clonal T-cell expansion. The paper covers the monotherapy dose-escalation part of the phase I ivuxolimab trial, which included N ≈ 54 patients.

In the germline V gene (reference sequence), CDR1 corresponds to LNHDA and CDR2 to SQIVND. V sheds 7 bases and J sheds 2 bases, leaving 18 bases between their ends. The CDR3 runs 16 amino acids, cysteine and phenylalanine included. Just CDR3 DNA is preserved here, 48 bases in frame from base 1. To sequence the TCRbeta CDR3 region, genomic DNA was isolated from the sorted cells. The immunoSEQ Assay was used for sequencing of TCRbeta CDR3 regions. This immuneACCESS table, as held by TCRdb, lists in-frame sequences with V and J called but not all clones. Of the missing ones, under half trace to an unresolved V gene in checked studies; the others have no known cause. This sample has under 80,000 clones in its table, and roughly 78% of those were observed once. The ten largest account for around 5% of the sample. Of note for this clone: Its antigen is still unknown. Base qualities are not provided; no much larger clone lies one nucleotide away.

The trial excluded patients who had a history of autoimmune disease or were on systemic immunosuppression. Peripheral blood for TCR sequencing was collected from all dose cohorts at baseline, on cycle 4 day 1, and on cycle 7 day 1. The samples were drawn from a first-in-human, open-label, multicenter phase I dose-escalation trial of ivuxolimab. Adults with locally advanced or metastatic melanoma, renal cell, hepatocellular, or head and neck squamous cell carcinoma were enrolled in the trial. Before TCR sequencing, CD4+ T cells and CD8+ T cells were sorted from peripheral blood as separate populations. Overall study results and their limits: Partial responders in the 0.1-3.0 mg/kg groups had among the lowest normalized peripheral clonal expansion, especially among CD8+ T cells. The antigen specificity of the peripheral T cells that underwent clonal expansion was not determined. After ivuxolimab, expanded clones were on average more numerous among CD8+ T cells than among CD4+ T cells. At doses of 0.1 to 3.0 mg/kg, clonal expansion of both CD4+ and CD8+ T cells in blood was seen between baseline and week 6. Low levels of normalized T-cell clonal expansion were also shown by some nonresponding patients.

The sample was CD4+ or CD8+ T cells sorted from blood, taken in a trial of the OX40 agonist ivuxolimab. This receptor chain uses TRBV19 and TRBJ1-3, and TRBD1 may be the D gene, going by 6 matching bases. This receptor was identified in an adult with an advanced solid tumor such as melanoma, head and neck, liver or kidney cancer. CDR3 protein: CASTPPRGGPGNTIYF. The DNA sequence reads TGTGCCAGTACCCCTCCGCGGGGGGGCCCTGGAAACACCATATATTTT.